These 11 T cell receptor beta chains came from one sample sequenced in a study of PD-1 blockade in mismatch repair-deficient tumors. Some clones are missing from TCRdb's copy, which holds only in-frame ones; the method was immunoSEQ multiplex PCR. The sample lists around 40,000 clones; over 70% were seen once. Source: PBMCs, taken about 40 weeks after starting pembrolizumab. These TCRs come from an adult with mismatch repair-deficient cancer.

The CDR3 nucleotides are TGCGCCAGCAGCCAAGAAGCTAGCGGGAGTCTCGAGCAGTACTTC. Amino acids: CASSQEASGSLEQYF. The rearrangement links TRBV4-1 to TRBJ2-7; 10 nucleotides line up with TRBD2. This CDR3 spans 15 amino acids. J lost 6 bases, V lost 0 bases, and 5 bases had no gene match. CDR1 and CDR2 (germline): MGHRA, YSYEKL.

This chain links TRBV5-1 with TRBJ2-7; 7 bases line up with TRBD2. This CDR3 spans 16 amino acids. CDR1 and CDR2 (germline): SGHRS, YFSETQ. The J segment lost 4 bases and the V segment lost 3 bases, leaving 13 bases of the junction unmatched. CDR3 nucleotides: TGCGCCAGCAGCTCCGTTTACGGGAGAGCGGGATACGAGCAGTACTTC. It encodes CASSSVYGRAGYEQYF.

This chain links TRBV10-2 with TRBJ2-1; TRBD2 aligns across 11 bases. CDR1 is WSHSY, CDR2 SAAADI, per germline. Unmatched junction bases numbered 4, after V lost 6 bases and J lost 3 bases. The CDR3 has 15 amino acids. The CDR3 region is CASRLAGGVYNEQFF. The CDR3 nucleotides are TGCGCCAGCAGGTTAGCGGGAGGGGTCTACAATGAGCAGTTCTTC.

This clone turned up a few times. The V and J genes are TRBV7-9 and TRBJ2-5; 9 nucleotides match TRBD2. The CDR3 consists of 15 residues. The ends lost 5 bases at V and 2 bases at J; junction bases unmatched: 6. Germline V lookup: CDR1 SEHNR, CDR2 FQNEAQ (reference sequence). In nucleotides, the CDR3 is TGTGCCAGCAGCCATCTAGCGGGAACACAAGAGACCCAGTACTTC. As protein: CASSHLAGTQETQYF.

The V gene is TRBV9, the J gene TRBJ2-2, with 8 nucleotides matching TRBD2. Trimming took 4 bases from V and 7 from J; bases not matched to a gene: 9. This CDR3 has 15 amino acids. In germline, CDR1 is SGDLS, CDR2 YYNGEE. CDR3 nucleotide sequence: TGTGCCAGCAGCCCCGCCCCAGCGGGAGACGGGGAGCTGTTTTTT. Protein sequence: CASSPAPAGDGELFF.

The gene calls are TRBV5-1 and TRBJ1-5; a weak D match, TRBD1 (6 bases). Trimming cost V 5 bases and J 5 bases, with 14 bases left between them. The CDR3 is made up of 14 amino acids. The germline V gene encodes CDR1 SGHRS and CDR2 YFSETQ. The CDR3 DNA reads as TGCGCCAGCAGTTTAGGGGGTCAGGATCAGCCCCAGCATTTT. Its protein product is CASSLGGQDQPQHF.

CDR3 residues: CASRGSQGTEAFF. The CDR3 region has the DNA TGTGCCAGCAGGGGCTCACAGGGGACTGAAGCTTTCTTT. The chain recombines TRBV6-6 with TRBJ1-1; TRBD1 matches at 7 bases. This CDR3 is 13 amino acids long. CDR1 and CDR2 (germline): MNHNY, SVGAGI (reference sequence). V was clipped by 6 bases and J by 5 bases; unmatched bases: 6.

The chain employs TRBV5-1 and TRBJ2-7, with a weak D call TRBD1 (6 bases). The CDR3 sequence is 15 residues long. Trimming took 7 bases from V and 3 from J, leaving 20 bases between them. Germline-derived CDR1 and CDR2 are SGHRS and YFSETQ. The CDR3 region is CASSNAGGRVYEQYF. The CDR3 bases are TGCGCCAGCTCAAACGCTGGGGGCAGGGTCTACGAGCAGTACTTC.

The V call is TRBV5-1, the J call TRBJ1-4; no clear D gene. Germline V gene sequence: CDR1 SGHRS, CDR2 YFSETQ. The CDR3 covers 14 residues. Deletions cut 0 bases from V and 6 bases from J, with 9 bases between. CDR3 sequence: CASSLVTDHEKLFF. The CDR3 nucleotides read TGCGCCAGCAGCTTGGTTACAGATCATGAAAAACTGTTTTTT.

This chain connects TRBV7-8 to TRBJ1-5, with D maybe TRBD1 (5 bases). The V gene lost 3 bases and the J gene lost 0 bases, with 12 bases spanning the gap. Germline-derived CDR1 and CDR2 are SGHVS and FQNEAQ. The CDR3 contains 16 residues. The CDR3: CASSFVSGFSNQPQHF. The CDR3 nucleotides read TGTGCCAGCAGCTTCGTTTCAGGGTTTAGCAATCAGCCCCAGCATTTT.

This clone was seen a few times. The chain employs TRBV28 and TRBJ2-7; D gene ambiguous. Trimming shortened V by 1 base and J by 4 bases, and 11 bases separated the two germline ends. CDR3 size: 14 residues. Germline CDR1 is MDHEN and CDR2 is SYDVKM. The CDR3 sequence is CASSLLGRIYEQYF. CDR3 DNA: TGTGCCAGCAGTTTATTGGGCAGGATATACGAGCAGTACTTC.